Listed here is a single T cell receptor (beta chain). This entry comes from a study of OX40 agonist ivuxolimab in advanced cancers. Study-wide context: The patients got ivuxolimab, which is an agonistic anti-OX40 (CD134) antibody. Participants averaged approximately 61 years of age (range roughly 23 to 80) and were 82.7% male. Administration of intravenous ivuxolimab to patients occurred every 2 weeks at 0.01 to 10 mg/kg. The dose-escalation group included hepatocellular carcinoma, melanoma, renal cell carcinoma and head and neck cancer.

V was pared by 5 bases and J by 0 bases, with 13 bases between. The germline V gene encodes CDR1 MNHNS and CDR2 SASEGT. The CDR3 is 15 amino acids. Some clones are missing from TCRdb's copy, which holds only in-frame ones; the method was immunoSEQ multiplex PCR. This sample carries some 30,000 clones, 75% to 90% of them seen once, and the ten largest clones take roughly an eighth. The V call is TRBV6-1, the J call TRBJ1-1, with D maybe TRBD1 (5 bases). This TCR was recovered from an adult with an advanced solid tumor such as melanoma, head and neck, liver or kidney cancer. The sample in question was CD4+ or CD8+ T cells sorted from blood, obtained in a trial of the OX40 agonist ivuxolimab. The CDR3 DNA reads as TGTGCCAGCAGTAGCCGGGACGGAGTGAACACTGAAGCTTTCTTT. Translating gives CASSSRDGVNTEAFF.